This T cell receptor (beta chain) was retrieved from a study of Ad26.COV2.S vaccination and SARS-CoV-2 variants. Sample treatment: around 19 received Ad26.COV2.S at low or high dose, single or two shots; several received placebo; per-sample allocation not given. It was on day 63 after the first vaccine or placebo injection that samples were taken. Some clones are missing from TCRdb's copy, which holds only in-frame ones; the method was immunoSEQ multiplex PCR. Of around 450,000 clones listed, about 91% were seen once; the top ten hold approximately 2.5%. The V segment lost 1 base and the J segment 8 bases; nucleotides outside the gene matches: 2. CDR1 is SEHNR, CDR2 FQNEAQ, per germline (reference sequence). The CDR3 has 15 amino acids.

The sequence came from a person aged 18-60 years who received the Ad26.COV2.S COVID-19 vaccine or a placebo. V usage is TRBV7-9 and J usage is TRBJ1-4; 12 bases are shared with TRBD1. Sequencing was performed on peripheral blood, taken in a trial of Ad26.COV2.S vaccine versus placebo. The CDR3 nucleotides read TGTGCCAGCAGCTTAGGGGGACAGGGGGCAGAAAAACTGTTTTTT. Translating gives CASSLGGQGAEKLFF.